This record concerns one T cell receptor (beta chain) sequence. Which antigen it targets is not known. Within one base of it there is no much larger clone, and no base qualities were kept. The data derive from a study of T cells after yellow fever vaccination (dated by TCRdb to between 2019 and 2020). General notes on the study: Libraries from fractions with low cell numbers were prepared with the SMART-Seq v4 Ultra Low Input RNA kit. Blood samples were taken at several timepoints before and after primary and secondary immunization, and bulk PBMC replicates and cell subsets were isolated. Two healthy male donors made up the cohort, one aged 18 to 30 years and the other aged 30 to 39 years. To follow T-cell clones before and after primary and booster YFV17D yellow fever vaccination, bulk TCR alpha and beta repertoires were sequenced over time.

Relative to germline, V is 8 bases shorter and J is 4 bases shorter, with 13 bases between their ends. The CDR3 contains 13 residues, cysteine and phenylalanine counted. This entry keeps only the CDR3 DNA: 39 bases, framed from base 1. From the germline V gene (reference sequence), CDR1 is SGHAT and CDR2 is FQDESV. The sample's treatment or condition label is to be understood as: live attenuated yellow fever vaccine strain. PBMCs were isolated from peripheral blood using a standard Ficoll-Paque protocol. Dynabeads CD4 and CD8 positive selection kits were used to isolate CD4 and CD8 T-cell fractions. TriZol was used to extract RNA from bulk PBMCs, from CD4 and CD8 fractions, and from dextramer-positive and dextramer-negative fractions. The sequencer was an Illumina NovaSeq 6000. TCR cDNA was made using 5'RACE template switching, a step that added a universal primer site and unique molecular identifiers. cDNA synthesis was primed from both the TCR alpha and TCR beta constant segments. Library amplification involved two PCR steps, and the second step added sample barcodes and sequencing adapters. Sequencing of the libraries was done on either Illumina HiSeq 2500 (2x100 bp) or NovaSeq (2x150 bp). Processing in the source paper ran as follows. Demultiplexing of reads and collapsing into UMI consensus sequences were performed with MIGEC, and V(D)J alignment was carried out with MiXCR. Vaccine-responding clonotypes were defined with edgeR using replicate PBMC samples, requiring FDR below 0.01 and a log2 fold change above 5 up to day 15. CD4 or CD8 identity was assigned to each bulk clonotype according to whether the clonotype was present at higher abundance in the sequenced CD4 repertoire or the sequenced CD8 repertoire. TCRdb trimmed public reads at Q25 via fastp, called clones via MiXCR and kept in-frame beta chains. Every distinct CDR3 protein forms one entry, paired with its most common genes and DNA. The V and J calls, along with clone size, are taken from TCRdb and not from the paper's own processing. For this sample the table gives about 340,000 distinct CDR3 sequences, of which about an eighth were detected only once. The top ten clonotypes cover about 3% of the sample.

The paper as a whole reports these results and caveats: Computational filtering was required because FACS-sorted repertoires could contain abundant contaminating clonotypes from the bulk population. The secondary T-cell response was weaker than the primary response but faster, peaking on day 5 instead of day 15. After the booster, most of the clones that had expanded following primary vaccination were detected again (96% of CD4 and around 87% of CD8), which suggests that memory was broadly maintained. A small fraction of clonotypes appeared in both the CD4 and CD8 compartments, likely as a result of convergent recombination. Because only a couple of donors were included in the study, the extent to which the findings can be generalized is limited.

Source: CD4+ T cells sorted from PBMCs, taken 15 days after the yellow fever booster vaccination. The chain links TRBV11-1 with TRBJ2-3; TRBD2 is perhaps the D gene, given 5 matching bases. This clonotype originated in a man aged 18 to 35 who received the YFV17D yellow fever vaccine. The CDR3 region has the sequence CASREVAADTQYF. The nucleotide sequence reads as follows: TGTGCCAGCCGGGAAGTTGCGGCAGATACGCAGTATTTT.